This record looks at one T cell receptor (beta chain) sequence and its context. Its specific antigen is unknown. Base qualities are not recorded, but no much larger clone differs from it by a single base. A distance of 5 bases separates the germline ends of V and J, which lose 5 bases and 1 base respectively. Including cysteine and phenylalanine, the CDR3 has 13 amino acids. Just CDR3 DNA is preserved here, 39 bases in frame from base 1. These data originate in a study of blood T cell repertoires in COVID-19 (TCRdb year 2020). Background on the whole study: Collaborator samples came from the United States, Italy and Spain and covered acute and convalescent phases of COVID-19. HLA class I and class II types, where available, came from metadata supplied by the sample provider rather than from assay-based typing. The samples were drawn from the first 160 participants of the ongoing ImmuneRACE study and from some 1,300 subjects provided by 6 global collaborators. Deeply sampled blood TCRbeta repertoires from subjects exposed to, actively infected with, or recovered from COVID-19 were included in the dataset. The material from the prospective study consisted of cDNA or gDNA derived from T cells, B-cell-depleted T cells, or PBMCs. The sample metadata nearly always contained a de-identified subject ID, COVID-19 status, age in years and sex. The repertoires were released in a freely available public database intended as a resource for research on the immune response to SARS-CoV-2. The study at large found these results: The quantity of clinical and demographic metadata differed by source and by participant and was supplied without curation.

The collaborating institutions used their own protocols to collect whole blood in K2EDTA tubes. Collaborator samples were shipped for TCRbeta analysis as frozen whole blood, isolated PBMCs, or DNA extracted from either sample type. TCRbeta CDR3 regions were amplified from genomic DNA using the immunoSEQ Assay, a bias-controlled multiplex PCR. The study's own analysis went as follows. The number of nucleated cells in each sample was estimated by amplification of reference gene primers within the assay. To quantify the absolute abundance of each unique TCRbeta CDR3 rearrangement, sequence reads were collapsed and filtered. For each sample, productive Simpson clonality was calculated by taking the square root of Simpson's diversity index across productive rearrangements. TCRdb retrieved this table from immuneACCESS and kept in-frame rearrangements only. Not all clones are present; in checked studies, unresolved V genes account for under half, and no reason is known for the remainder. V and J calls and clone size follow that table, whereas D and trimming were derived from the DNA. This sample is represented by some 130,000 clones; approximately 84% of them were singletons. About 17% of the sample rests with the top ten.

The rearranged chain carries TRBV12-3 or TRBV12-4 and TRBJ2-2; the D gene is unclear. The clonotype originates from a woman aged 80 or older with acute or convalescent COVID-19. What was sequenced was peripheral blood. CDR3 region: CASSAKNTGELFF. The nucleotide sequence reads TGTGCCAGCAGTGCTAAGAACACCGGGGAGCTGTTTTTT.